This T cell receptor beta chain derives from a study of CD8+CD57+ T cells in acquired aplastic anemia. The CDR3 totals 14 residues. V was trimmed by 4 bases and J by 1 base, leaving 11 bases between them. CDR1 is LGHDT, CDR2 YNNKEL, per germline (reference sequence). Profiles of TCR beta VDJ and CDR3 were generated from a genomic DNA template. TCRdb reprocessed the reads via MiXCR and lists one record per CDR3 protein. The sample has 200,000 to 300,000 distinct CDR3 sequences, about 44% seen once. An expansion of CD8+CD57+ cells by flow cytometry had been shown in patients chosen for sequencing. The receptor was derived from a human donor with aplastic anemia. The chain uses TRBV3-1 and TRBJ2-7; TRBD2 is a possible D gene (5 bases). Material: sorted CD4+, CD8+, or CD8+CD57+ T cells (not recorded which) from PBMCs. The CDR3 DNA follows: TGTGCCAGCAGCCCAGGAAGAGGGTCCTACGAGCAGTACTTC. Translating gives CASSPGRGSYEQYF.